This T cell receptor (beta chain) was recorded in a study of vaccination and CD4 T cells after COVID-19. Treatment described: roughly 10-day PBMC culture with coronavirus spike peptide pools or control peptides (ViraFEST assay). With the Oncomine TCR Beta short-read assay, DNA from cultured CD4+ T cells was sequenced. TCRdb called the PCR reads again in MiXCR, with one record for every CDR3 protein. In the table there are approximately 19,000 distinct CDR3 sequences, approximately 50% of which are singletons. Per the germline V gene, CDR1 is DFQATT and CDR2 is SNEGSKA (reference sequence). CDR3 length equals 15 residues. V lost 1 base and J 5 bases, leaving 17 bases between the germline ends. Comment on this clonotype: Antigen specificity is unknown.

This TCR came from a human donor who had recovered from COVID-19. The chain links TRBV20-1 to TRBJ1-2; possibly TRBD1 for D (6 bases). Sequenced material: CD4+ T cells from blood, cultured in vitro, taken after SARS-CoV-2 vaccination. CDR3 sequence reads: CSARVLAGEEYGYTF. CDR3 DNA: TGCAGTGCTAGAGTTTTGGCAGGGGAGGAGTATGGCTACACCTTC.